This T cell receptor (beta chain) emerged from a study of identical twins. Overall study findings and caveats: Its conclusions, products of cross-sectional statistical analysis, did not come from following the same donors.

Each CDR3 protein is one row after TCRdb ran MiXCR on the 5' RACE reads. Of 1.5 million to 2 million distinct CDR3 sequences detected, roughly a third appear once; the ten largest clones hold about 0.27%. The CDR3 has 14 amino acids. Trimming stripped 3 bases from V and 3 bases from J, with 14 bases between. CDR1 is DFQATT, CDR2 SNEGSKA, per germline (reference sequence). This clonotype was seen only a few times. Its antigen remains unidentified. The sample comprised cord blood. The origin of this receptor is a newborn girl in good health. V gene TRBV20-1 combines with J gene TRBJ2-5; D perhaps matches TRBD2 (6 bases). The CDR3: CSARFGSLEETQYF. Here the CDR3 DNA reads TGCAGTGCTAGGTTCGGGAGTCTAGAAGAGACCCAGTACTTC.